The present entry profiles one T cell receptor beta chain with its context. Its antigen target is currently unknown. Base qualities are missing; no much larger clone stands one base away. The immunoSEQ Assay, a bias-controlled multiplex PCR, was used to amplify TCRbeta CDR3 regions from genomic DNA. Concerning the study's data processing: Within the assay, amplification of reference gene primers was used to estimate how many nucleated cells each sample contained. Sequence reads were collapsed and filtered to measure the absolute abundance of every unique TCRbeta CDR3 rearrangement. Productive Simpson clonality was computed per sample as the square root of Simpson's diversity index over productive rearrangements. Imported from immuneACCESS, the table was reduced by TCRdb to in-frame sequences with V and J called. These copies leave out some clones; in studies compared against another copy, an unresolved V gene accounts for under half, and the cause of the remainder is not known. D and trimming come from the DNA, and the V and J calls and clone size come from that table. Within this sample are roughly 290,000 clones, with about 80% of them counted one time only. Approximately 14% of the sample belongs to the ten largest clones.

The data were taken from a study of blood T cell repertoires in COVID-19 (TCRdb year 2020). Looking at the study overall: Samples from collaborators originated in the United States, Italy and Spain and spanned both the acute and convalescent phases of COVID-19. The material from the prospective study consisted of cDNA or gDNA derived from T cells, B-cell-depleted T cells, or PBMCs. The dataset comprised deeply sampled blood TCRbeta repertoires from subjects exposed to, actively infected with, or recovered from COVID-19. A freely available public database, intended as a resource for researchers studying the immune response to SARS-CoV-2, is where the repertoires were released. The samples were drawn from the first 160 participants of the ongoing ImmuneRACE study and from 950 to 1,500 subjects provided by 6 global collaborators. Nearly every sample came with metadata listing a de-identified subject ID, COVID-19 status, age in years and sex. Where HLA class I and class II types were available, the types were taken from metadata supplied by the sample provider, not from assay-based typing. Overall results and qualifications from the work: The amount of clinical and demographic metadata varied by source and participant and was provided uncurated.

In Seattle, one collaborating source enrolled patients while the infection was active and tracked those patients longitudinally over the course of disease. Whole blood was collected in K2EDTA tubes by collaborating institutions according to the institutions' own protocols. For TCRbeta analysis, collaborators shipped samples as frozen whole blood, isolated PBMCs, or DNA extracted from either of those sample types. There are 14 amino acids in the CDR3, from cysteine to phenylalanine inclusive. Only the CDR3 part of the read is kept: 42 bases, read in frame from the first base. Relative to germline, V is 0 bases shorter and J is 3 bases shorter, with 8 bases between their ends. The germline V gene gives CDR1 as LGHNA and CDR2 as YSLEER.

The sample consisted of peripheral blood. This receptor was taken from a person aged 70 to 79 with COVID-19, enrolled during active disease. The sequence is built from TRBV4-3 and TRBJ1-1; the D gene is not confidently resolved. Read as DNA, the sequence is TGCGCCAGCAGCCAAGAAAATCGTCACACTGAAGCTTTCTTT. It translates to CASSQENRHTEAFF.